This TCR beta chain was recovered during a study of cytomegalovirus exposure and HLA in healthy donors. In the PCR, 60 Vbeta and 13 Jbeta primers were used. Repertoires were generated with immunoSEQ multiplex PCR, while TCRdb's copy carries only in-frame clones and drops some. This table holds 190,000 or so clones, around 86% found once. J was trimmed by 5 bases and V by 5 bases; bases with no gene match: 7. The CDR3 sequence is 14 residues long. Germline CDR1 reads SGHRS; CDR2 reads YFSETQ. Sequenced input: PBMCs. The genes are TRBV5-1 and TRBJ1-1, with TRBD1 identical over 9 bases. This TCR derives from a man aged 50 or older in good health and CMV-seronegative. DNA of the CDR3: TGCGCCAGCAGATGGACAGGGGAGGGTACTGAAGCTTTCTTT. Amino acids: CASRWTGEGTEAFF.